The T cell receptor (beta chain) under discussion was sequenced for a study of T cells in Graves' hyperthyroidism and ophthalmopathy. On the study more broadly: Initial diagnosis, before any treatment, was when peripheral blood was collected.

This clonotype was seen just once. The V end was cut by 4 bases, the J end by 4 bases, with 10 bases between. The CDR3 extends over 12 amino acids. CDR1 is DFQATT, CDR2 SNEGSKA, per germline (reference sequence). Amplification of TCR beta CDR3 regions was performed using RNA transcripts as template. HTBI primers drove first-round RT-PCR of the TCR CDR3. TCRdb passed the multiplex PCR reads through MiXCR, listing each CDR3 protein once. This table holds 650,000 to 850,000 distinct CDR3 sequences, around 19% found once. Sequenced sample: blood. The V and J genes are TRBV20-1 and TRBJ1-1; D perhaps matches TRBD1 (5 bases). The TCR sequence derives from a woman in her forties or fifties with Graves' hyperthyroidism that later progressed to Graves' ophthalmopathy. CDR3: CSAKNRSTEAFF. CDR3 sequence (DNA): TGCAGTGCTAAGAACAGGAGCACTGAAGCTTTCTTT.